The rows below give T cell receptor beta chains drawn from one sample of a study of T-cell reconstitution after alpha-beta-depleted transplantation in children. Using its own MiXCR run on the PCR reads, TCRdb lists one record per CDR3 protein. The sample contains hundreds of thousands of distinct CDR3 sequences, approximately 8.9% of which appear only once. The source was PBMCs, mostly from graft donor cells, collected 180 days after TCRalphabeta/CD19-depleted stem cell transplant. The source is a male patient younger than 18 who had a stem cell transplant for acute lymphoblastic leukemia, so the T cells may come from the graft donor. CDR3s include the opening cysteine and the closing phenylalanine or tryptophan. Fields, in order: D gene, V gene, J gene, CDR3 length, clone size, CDR3 protein, CDR3 DNA. The D gene is left open where the match is weak. For some rows the clone size is stated as once, few or many, or as a class when expanded; others skip it.

.	TRBV29-1	TRBJ2-2	12	many	CSVELRSGELFF	TGCAGCGTTGAACTACGCTCCGGGGAGCTGTTTTTT
.	TRBV9	TRBJ2-5	17	many	CASSVSRGGYHQETQYF	TGTGCCAGCAGCGTGAGTAGGGGAGGCTATCACCAAGAGACCCAGTACTTC
.	TRBV10-3	TRBJ2-7	14	many	CAISELGGLHEQYF	TGTGCCATCAGTGAGTTGGGGGGGCTTCACGAGCAGTACTTC
TRBD2	TRBV18	TRBJ2-7	16	many	CASSPSIAGGTYEQYF	TGTGCCAGCTCACCTTCCATAGCGGGAGGTACCTACGAGCAGTACTTC
.	TRBV12-3/TRBV12-4	TRBJ1-4	15	many	CASSLARSTPEKLFF	TGTGCCAGCAGTTTAGCGCGGTCAACCCCGGAAAAACTGTTTTTT
.	TRBV23-1	TRBJ1-3	11	few	CASSQISFIYF	TGCGCCAGCAGTCAAATCTCCTTCATATATTTT
TRBD2	TRBV14	TRBJ2-3	15	many	CASSHLGGTADTQYF	TGTGCCAGCAGCCATCTCGGGGGGACGGCAGATACGCAGTATTTT
TRBD2	TRBV4-2	TRBJ2-5	16	many	CASSQDRLAGSETQYF	TGTGCCAGCAGCCAGGACCGACTAGCTGGGTCGGAGACCCAGTACTTC
.	TRBV12-3/TRBV12-4	TRBJ2-7	11	many	CASSLRGEQYF	TGTGCCAGCAGTTTAAGGGGCGAGCAGTACTTC
TRBD1	TRBV18	TRBJ2-2	16	many	CASSPTGEGWTGELFF	TGTGCCAGCTCACCAACAGGGGAAGGATGGACCGGGGAGCTGTTTTTT
TRBD1	TRBV28	TRBJ2-6	17	many	CASSLLTGLSGANVLTF	TGTGCCAGCAGTTTGCTGACAGGGCTCTCTGGGGCCAACGTCCTGACTTTC
.	TRBV5-5	TRBJ2-1	12	many	CASSPRLDEQFF	TGTGCCAGCAGCCCCCGACTCGATGAGCAGTTCTTC
.	TRBV5-8	TRBJ1-2	15	many	CASSPPQVSFYGYTF	TGTGCCAGCAGCCCCCCACAGGTCTCCTTCTATGGCTACACCTTC
.	TRBV12-3/TRBV12-4	TRBJ2-5	15	many	CASSHDRGGGETQYF	TGTGCCAGCAGCCACGACAGGGGCGGGGGAGAGACCCAGTACTTC
.	TRBV5-6	TRBJ2-4	14	many	CASSVTRDSDIQYF	TGTGCCAGCTCCGTTACTCGGGACTCGGACATTCAGTACTTC
.	TRBV3-1	TRBJ1-5	16	many	CASSPESRTPNQPQHF	TGTGCCAGCAGCCCCGAATCGAGGACACCCAATCAGCCCCAGCATTTT
.	TRBV24-1	TRBJ2-2	13	many	CATSPDGTGELFF	TGTGCCACCAGTCCCGACGGCACCGGGGAGCTGTTTTTT
.	TRBV6-5	TRBJ1-2	13	many	CASSYSRMEGYTF	TGTGCCAGCAGCTATTCGAGAATGGAGGGCTACACCTTC
.	TRBV5-1	TRBJ1-2	12	many	CASSLVGYGYTF	TGCGCCAGCAGCTTAGTAGGGTATGGCTACACCTTC
TRBD1	TRBV28	TRBJ2-5	15	many	CASTLPGQGVKTQYF	TGTGCCAGCACCCTCCCCGGACAGGGAGTAAAGACCCAGTACTTC
.	TRBV12-3/TRBV12-4	TRBJ2-5	14	many	CASSKVGNTGSQYF	TGTGCCAGCAGTAAAGTTGGGAATACAGGGTCCCAGTACTTC
.	TRBV7-7	TRBJ2-5	16	many	CASSLFGPMGGETQYF	TGTGCTAGCAGCTTGTTCGGACCCATGGGTGGAGAGACCCAGTACTTC
TRBD2	TRBV20-1	TRBJ2-5	16	many	CSARVGTSGFQETQYF	TGCAGTGCTAGGGTCGGGACTAGTGGGTTCCAAGAGACCCAGTACTTC
TRBD1	TRBV20-1	TRBJ1-1	12	many	CSARGRTGKAFF	TGCAGTGCTAGGGGAAGGACAGGGAAAGCTTTCTTT
.	TRBV7-9	TRBJ2-2	13	many	CARTLHDTGELFF	TGTGCCCGCACCTTACACGACACCGGGGAGCTGTTTTTT
.	TRBV20-1	TRBJ2-2	15	many	CSAPYGTANTGELFF	TGCAGTGCGCCGTACGGGACTGCGAACACCGGGGAGCTGTTTTTT
.	TRBV7-6	TRBJ2-6	16	many	CASSFRQHSGANVLTF	TGTGCCAGCAGCTTCCGACAGCACTCTGGGGCCAACGTCCTGACTTTC
.	TRBV7-9	TRBJ2-5	14	many	CASSLGGREETQYF	TGTGCCAGCAGCTTAGGGGGTAGGGAAGAGACCCAGTACTTC
TRBD2	TRBV11-2	TRBJ2-4	18	.	CASSPGRGGSDRGNIQYF	TGTGCCAGCAGCCCCGGCCGGGGGGGATCGGACCGGGGAAACATTCAGTACTTC
TRBD2	TRBV7-8	TRBJ2-1	17	.	CASIPPGGYWSYNEQFF	TGTGCCAGCATCCCGCCGGGGGGGTATTGGTCCTACAATGAGCAGTTCTTC
TRBD1	TRBV12-3/TRBV12-4	TRBJ2-7	14	many	CASSPTGRNYEQYF	TGTGCCAGCAGTCCGACAGGGAGAAACTACGAGCAGTACTTC
TRBD2	TRBV20-1	TRBJ2-7	14	many	CSARRLAGGYEQYF	TGCAGTGCTAGGCGGCTAGCGGGAGGGTACGAGCAGTACTTC
.	TRBV6-1	TRBJ1-1	14	few	CASSVQVGNTEAFF	TGTGCCAGCAGTGTACAGGTTGGGAACACTGAAGCTTTCTTT
.	TRBV5-1	TRBJ1-4	15	many	CASSLERGRGEKLFF	TGCGCCAGCAGCTTGGAACGGGGGCGCGGTGAAAAACTGTTTTTT
TRBD1	TRBV5-1	TRBJ2-6	18	many	CASSYYGTGPTGANVLTF	TGCGCCAGCAGCTACTACGGGACAGGACCTACTGGGGCCAACGTCCTGACTTTC
TRBD1	TRBV25-1	TRBJ2-1	14	many	CASSGDRAYNEQFF	TGTGCCAGCAGTGGGGACAGAGCCTACAATGAGCAGTTCTTC
.	TRBV7-9	TRBJ2-1	14	many	CASSLPVSYNEQFF	TGTGCCAGCAGCTTACCAGTCTCCTACAATGAGCAGTTCTTC
.	TRBV5-1	TRBJ2-1	14	many	CASNRGPPYNEQFF	TGCGCCAGCAATCGGGGACCGCCTTACAATGAGCAGTTCTTC
.	TRBV7-8	TRBJ1-5	14	many	CASSLRGVLKPQHF	TGTGCCAGCAGCTTACGCGGGGTCCTGAAGCCCCAGCATTTT
TRBD2	TRBV28	TRBJ2-7	16	many	CASSLHWGGDPYEQYF	TGTGCCAGCAGTTTACACTGGGGGGGGGACCCTTACGAGCAGTACTTC
.	TRBV14	TRBJ2-4	11	many	CASSQVYIQYF	TGTGCCAGCAGCCAAGTTTACATTCAGTACTTC
TRBD1	TRBV23-1	TRBJ2-4	17	.	CASSPQGQGRDKNIQYF	TGCGCCAGCAGCCCCCAGGGACAGGGGAGGGACAAAAACATTCAGTACTTC
.	TRBV5-1	TRBJ2-1	18	many	CASRNALGRQSSYNEQFF	TGCGCCAGCAGGAATGCCTTAGGGCGGCAGAGCTCCTACAATGAGCAGTTCTTC
.	TRBV6-5	TRBJ2-1	11	many	CASSASNEQFF	TGTGCCAGCAGTGCATCCAATGAGCAGTTCTTC
TRBD1	TRBV29-1	TRBJ2-2	14	many	CSFRTDRLTGELFF	TGCAGCTTCCGCACGGACAGGTTGACCGGGGAGCTGTTTTTT
.	TRBV6-1	TRBJ1-2	15	many	CASSRRTAPNYGYTF	TGTGCCAGCAGTCGCAGGACAGCCCCAAACTATGGCTACACCTTC